Following are 6 T cell receptor beta chains from one sample sequenced in a study of T-cell memory formation after mild COVID-19. TCRdb reprocessed the 5' RACE reads with MiXCR, giving one entry per CDR3 protein. The sample holds about 280,000 distinct CDR3 sequences, around 8% seen once. Input material: PBMCs or a T cell subset sorted from them (not recorded which). These receptors were collected from a man between 18 and 35 years old who had mild COVID-19 (a few samples of this study predate the infection). Cell type and time point are not known.

The CDR3 bases are TGTGCCAGCAGCCACCCGGTGCGGGGGCCCAACACCGGGGAGCTGTTTTTT. Its protein product is CASSHPVRGPNTGELFF. This chain uses TRBV7-9 with TRBJ2-2; a weak D match, TRBD2 (7 bases). The CDR3 consists of 17 residues. Germline V lookup: CDR1 SEHNR, CDR2 FQNEAQ (reference sequence). V gave up 5 bases and J gave up 2 bases, with 18 bases separating them.

The V gene is TRBV6-4, the J gene TRBJ2-5; TRBD2 matches at 13 bases. V gave up 11 bases and J gave up 5 bases; unmatched junction bases: 17. Germline-derived CDR1 and CDR2 are MRHNA and SNTAGT. The CDR3 covers 17 residues. CDR3 coding DNA: TGTGCCCCCGGGCGGGGACTAGCGGGGTCCCAATTGGAGACCCAGTACTTC. This translates into CAPGRGLAGSQLETQYF.

This clonotype was seen more than once but under ten times. V is TRBV7-2 and J is TRBJ2-4, with 8 nucleotides matching TRBD1. CDR3 size: 14 residues. The germline gives CDR1 SGHTA, CDR2 FQGNSA. Losses at the gene ends were 4 bases for V and 8 bases for J; bases not matched to a gene: 7. The CDR3 coding sequence is TGTGCCAGCAGCTCCCGACAGGGGATCGACATTCAGTACTTC. This sequence encodes CASSSRQGIDIQYF.

In DNA, the CDR3 is TGCAGTGCTAGCGTAGGGAGCACAGATACGCAGTATTTT. Protein sequence: CSASVGSTDTQYF. The rearrangement links TRBV20-1 to TRBJ2-3; D unresolved. V was trimmed by 3 bases and J by 0 bases, leaving 7 bases between them. CDR1 and CDR2 (germline): DFQATT, SNEGSKA (reference sequence). The CDR3 has 13 residues.

The V and J genes are TRBV20-1 and TRBJ1-1, with D unresolved. The CDR3 consists of 11 residues. V lost 5 bases and J 8 bases, leaving 12 bases between the germline ends. The V gene's germline CDR1 is DFQATT and CDR2 SNEGSKA (reference sequence). The DNA of the CDR3 is TGCAGTGCTCAACACGGAGTAGAAGCTTTCTTT. Its translation is CSAQHGVEAFF.

This clonotype appeared many times. The rearrangement joins TRBV5-5 to TRBJ1-1, with D perhaps matching TRBD1 (5 bases). CDR1 and CDR2 (germline): SGHKS, YYEKEE (reference sequence). This CDR3 is built from 15 residues. Trimming pared 3 bases from V and 4 bases from J, leaving 16 bases between. Here the CDR3 reads CASSSGPPGGTEAFF. CDR3 in DNA: TGTGCCAGCAGCTCGGGACCCCCGGGGGGCACTGAAGCTTTCTTT.